The clone carrying this T cell receptor (beta chain) showed up many times. Its antigen is undetermined. The data were taken from a study of Graves' ophthalmopathy and Graves' hyperthyroidism. In donors with ophthalmopathy, activity was moderate-to-severe, with CAS ≥3, NOSPECS ≥4 and duration under 3 months. V was clipped by 0 bases and J by 0 bases, with 2 bases between them. Germline CDR1 LNHNV, CDR2 YYDKDF (reference sequence). The length of the CDR3 is 14 residues. Overall study findings and caveats: Detection in blood was also observed for most expanded thyroid clonotypes above 0.001 frequency. A model built from 13 signatures distinguished ophthalmopathy from stable hyperthyroidism with approximately 89% sensitivity and about 80% specificity. The model flagged ophthalmopathy progression at 65% to 71% sensitivity and 72% to 75% specificity.

TCR beta CDR3 regions were amplified from RNA transcripts. HTBI primers served in a first-round RT-PCR, which a second-round multiplex PCR followed. From the multiplex PCR reads, TCRdb called clonotypes with MiXCR, one entry per CDR3 protein. The sample carries 600,000 to 950,000 distinct CDR3 sequences, 40% recorded once. Sample: peripheral blood. The sequence was obtained from an adult man with Graves' ophthalmopathy. V is TRBV15 and J is TRBJ1-4, with D unclear. The CDR3 region is CATSRESTNEKLFF. The CDR3 region has the DNA TGTGCCACCAGCAGAGAGTCAACTAATGAAAAACTGTTTTTT.